The 29 T cell receptor delta chains presented below share a single source sample, sequenced in a study of gamma-delta chains in newborns, infants, children. TCRdb re-processed the reads using CATT. The repertoire holds roughly 2,200 delta-chain clones, with about 1.5% as singletons. Sequencing was done on a sample of blood. The receptors shown here come from a child who was a newborn, infant or young child, either healthy, febrile or measles-vaccinated (not recorded which).

This chain joins TRDV2 and TRDJ1; 8 bases fit TRDD3. The V segment lost 5 bases and the J segment 3 bases; nucleotides outside the gene matches: 13. Germline CDR1 reads GEAIGNYY; CDR2 reads EKD. CDR3 length: 16 amino acids. Written as DNA, the CDR3 is TGTGCCTGTGGACCTGGGATACGCGTTGGAGCCGATAAACTCATCTTT. It encodes CACGPGIRVGADKLIF.

Comment on this clone: A much larger clone is a single base away; this may be a read error. Other DNA sequences of this sample code for an identical CDR3. This chain connects TRDV1 to TRDJ1; 8 positions match TRDD3. Germline V gives CDR1 TSWWSYY, CDR2 QGS. This CDR3 comprises 18 residues. The CDR3 is CALGAPTMGYARTDKLIF. The DNA of the CDR3 is TGTGCTCTTGGGGCCCCTACGATGGGATACGCACGGACCGACAAACTCATCTTT.

By share of the sample, this clone is medium-sized. Other DNA sequences of this sample code for an identical CDR3. V usage is TRDV1 and J usage is TRDJ1; a possible D gene is TRDD2 (8 bases). The CDR3 totals 22 residues. From germline, CDR1 is TSWWSYY and CDR2 QGS. Trimming removed 1 base at V and 0 bases at J, with 30 bases between. CDR3 loop: CALGEPGFLQLGGGPYTDKLIF. The CDR3 region has the DNA TGTGCTCTTGGGGAACCCGGCTTCCTACAGTTGGGTGGGGGACCGTACACCGATAAACTCATCTTT.

As regards this clone: TCRdb lists the protein of a much larger clone for this DNA, which differs at residue 11, so this is likely a read error; the protein given here is translated from the DNA itself. The chain is built from TRDV1 and TRDJ1; perhaps TRDD3 as D (5 bases). CDR3 size: 21 residues. CDR1 is TSWWSYY, CDR2 QGS, per germline. The CDR3 spells CALGEVPFYWWISRSTDKLIF. In DNA form, the CDR3 reads TGTGCTCTCGGGGAAGTCCCTTTTTACTGGTGGATTTCGCGATCCACCGATAAACTCATCTTT.

Only a few counts were recorded for this clone. The protein in TCRdb stems from a much larger clone and differs at residue 12 from this DNA's translation, likely a read error; here the protein is translated from the DNA. J is TRDJ1 and V is TRDV1, with D perhaps matching TRDD3 (5 bases). The germline V and J ends were trimmed by 3 bases and 3 bases, with 20 bases remaining between them. This CDR3 region has 17 residues. From germline, CDR1 is TSWWSYY and CDR2 QGS. The CDR3 nucleotides are TGTGCTCTTGGGGACCCGGGGTGGTTGGTGGGGCCCGATAAACTCATCTTT. Amino acid sequence: CALGDPGWLVGPDKLIF.

This clone was seen more than once but under ten times. The amino acid sequence in TCRdb belongs to a much larger clone and departs from this DNA's translation at residue 7, likely a sequencing read error; the sequence shown is translated from the DNA. J is TRDJ1 and V is TRDV1; 9 nucleotides match TRDD3. Germline V gene data show CDR1 as TSWWSYY and CDR2 as QGS. CDR3 length equals 18 residues. Trimming cost V 0 bases and J 0 bases; bases outside gene matches: 8. The CDR3 bases are TGTGCTCTTGGGGAACTATCTCACTGGGGGACTTACACCGATAAACTCATCTTT. Encoded protein: CALGELSHWGTYTDKLIF.

Remarks on this clone: A much bigger clone sits one base away, suggesting this may be a read error. Other DNA sequences within the sample encode an identical CDR3. V usage is TRDV1 and J usage is TRDJ1; 13 bases match TRDD3. The CDR3 totals 27 residues. Germline V lookup: CDR1 TSWWSYY, CDR2 QGS. CDR3 loop: CALGEPRAFLPYTGGYAYPRITDKLIF. CDR3 in DNA: TGTGCACTTGGGGAACCACGAGCCTTCCTACCTTACACTGGGGGATACGCGTATCCCCGTATCACCGATAAACTCATCTTT.

As regards this clone: The TCRdb record carries a much larger clone's protein, which differs from this DNA's translation at residue 15; a read error is the likely cause, and the protein listed here is the DNA translation. The chain employs TRDV1 and TRDJ1; 10 nucleotides match TRDD3. This CDR3 is 22 amino acids long. After removal of 2 bases from V and 0 bases from J, the junction contained 21 bases not matched to a gene. Germline CDR1 TSWWSYY, CDR2 QGS. The chain's CDR3 is CALGEVQSYPVGDTRYTDKLIF. DNA for the CDR3: TGTGCTCTTGGGGAAGTCCAATCCTACCCAGTGGGGGATACAAGGTACACCGATAAACTCATCTTT.

This clone was picked up a small number of times. A read error may be the cause here, since a much bigger clone is one base away. This sample includes further DNA sequences coding for the same CDR3. This chain joins TRDV1 and TRDJ1, with TRDD3 as a possible D gene (5 bases). Germline CDR1 TSWWSYY, CDR2 QGS. The CDR3 runs to 22 residues. The CDR3 region has the DNA TGTGCACTTGGGGAAGGGTCTCTAAAGCCTTATGGGGCCCCGTCATTGATCGATAAACTCATCTTT. This codes for CALGEGSLKPYGAPSLIDKLIF.

About this clone: The protein TCRdb gives is from a much larger clone and does not agree with this DNA's translation at residue 12, likely a read error; the protein shown here comes from the DNA. This chain links TRDV1 with TRDJ1, with D maybe TRDD3 (5 bases). The CDR3 extends over 20 amino acids. CDR1 TSWWSYY and CDR2 QGS come from the germline V gene. V was clipped by 6 bases and J by 2 bases, with 31 bases between them. For the CDR3, the DNA is TGTGCTCTTGGAGATGTTCTCGTGTCGTACTGGAGGCGACTGACCGATAAACTCATCTTT. Its protein is CALGDVLVSYWRRLTDKLIF.

In its sample, this clone ranks as large. Other DNA sequences in this specimen translate into the identical CDR3. The V and J genes are TRDV1 and TRDJ1; 8 bases fit TRDD3. CDR3 length: 19 residues. The germline V gene has CDR1 TSWWSYY and CDR2 QGS. V lost 3 bases and J lost 2; bases outside the gene matches: 17. CDR3 amino acids: CALGDRISSPWGSTDKLIF. CDR3 DNA: TGTGCTCTTGGGGACAGAATTTCTTCCCCCTGGGGGAGTACCGATAAACTCATCTTT.

This clone is large by share. Other DNA sequences from this sample encode an identical CDR3 as well. The chain combines TRDV1 with TRDJ1; no clear D. Trimming stripped 2 bases from V and 3 bases from J, with 22 bases between. Germline CDR1 and CDR2: TSWWSYY and QGS. The CDR3 extends over 18 amino acids. CDR3 in amino acids: CALGECSGVPPRADKLIF. DNA of the CDR3: TGTGCTCTTGGGGAATGTTCAGGTGTCCCCCCGCGCGCCGATAAACTCATCTTT.

This clone is large by share. This chain connects TRDV3 to TRDJ1, with a weak D call TRDD3 (5 bases). CDR1 is TVYSNPD, CDR2 GDNSRS, per germline (reference sequence). This CDR3 has 13 residues. Deletions cut 2 bases from V and 8 bases from J, with 18 bases between. The CDR3 is CAFGATGFRKLIF. CDR3 sequence (DNA): TGTGCCTTTGGGGCTACTGGTTTTAGGAAACTCATCTTT.

This clone occurred a few times. A far larger clone is only one base removed, so a read error is likely. Other DNA sequences in this sample translate to the same CDR3. The chain combines TRDV1 with TRDJ1; 10 bases agree with TRDD3. Germline assignment: CDR1 TSWWSYY and CDR2 QGS. J lost 5 bases, V lost 2 bases, and 23 bases had no gene match. There are 21 residues in the CDR3. The CDR3 nucleotides are TGTGCTCTTGGGGAAGTCCCTTTTTACTGGGGGATTTCGCGATCCACAGATAAACTCATCTTT. Amino acid sequence: CALGEVPFYWGISRSTDKLIF.

This clone is categorized as large. The chain employs TRDV1 and TRDJ1, with TRDD3 matching 9 bases. This CDR3 has 18 amino acids. V was pared by 2 bases and J by 4 bases, with 14 bases of the junction left unmatched. CDR1 and CDR2 from the germline V gene are TSWWSYY and QGS. The CDR3: CALGEGHAGGYRDDKLIF. CDR3 DNA: TGTGCTCTTGGGGAAGGCCATGCAGGGGGATACCGAGACGATAAACTCATCTTT.

In this sample, this clone turned up a few times. The protein in TCRdb stems from a much larger clone and differs at residue 14 from this DNA's translation, likely a read error; here the protein is translated from the DNA. The chain couples TRDV1 to TRDJ1; 11 bases align to TRDD3. Germline CDR1 is TSWWSYY and CDR2 is QGS. This CDR3 has 21 amino acids. Trimming cost V 1 base and J 0 bases; bases outside gene matches: 16. CDR3 loop: CALGEPPAPMGDTHYTDKLIF. CDR3 in DNA: TGTGCTCTTGGGGAACCTCCCGCTCCGATGGGGGATACGCATTACACCGATAAACTCATCTTT.

Notes on this clone: TCRdb's protein, taken from a much larger clone, differs from this DNA's translation at residue 4, likely owing to a read error; the protein displayed comes from the DNA. The chain couples TRDV1 to TRDJ1; 9 bases are shared with TRDD2. There are 19 residues in the CDR3. The germline gives CDR1 TSWWSYY, CDR2 QGS. The CDR3 DNA reads TGTGCTCTTGAGGAACGGCCTTCCTACGGACTGGGGAACACCGATAAACTCATCTTT. Translated, it gives CALEERPSYGLGNTDKLIF.

On this clone: A read error is likely here: a far larger clone is one base away. Other DNA sequences of this sample code for an identical CDR3. The V call is TRDV1, the J call TRDJ2; 8 bases map to TRDD3. The V and J ends lost 7 bases and 0 bases, in that order; junction bases with no gene match: 10. Germline values: CDR1 TSWWSYY, CDR2 QGS. The CDR3 consists of 17 residues. Here the CDR3 reads CALVRWGYWPLTAQLFF. The CDR3 DNA reads as TGTGCTCTTGTTCGCTGGGGATACTGGCCTTTGACAGCACAACTCTTCTTT.

This clone was observed a few times. A read error likely explains why the TCRdb protein, taken from a much larger clone, differs from this DNA's translation at residue 3; the protein shown is translated from the DNA. This CDR3 is also generated by other DNA sequences in the sample. The rearrangement uses TRDV1 and TRDJ1; 10 positions match TRDD3. Germline CDR1 and CDR2: TSWWSYY and QGS. There are 21 residues in the CDR3. CDR3 in DNA: TGTGCTATTGGGGAAGTCCCTTTTTACTGGGGGATTTCGCGATCCACAGATAAACTCATCTTT. Its protein product is CAIGEVPFYWGISRSTDKLIF.

By frequency in the sample, this clone is medium-sized (0.01 to 0.1%). The chain is built from TRDV1 and TRDJ1, with 8 bases lining up with TRDD3. The V segment lost 0 bases and the J segment 1 base; nucleotides outside the gene matches: 25. Germline CDR1 TSWWSYY, CDR2 QGS. The CDR3 is made up of 23 amino acids. The CDR3 is CALGELTPLRTLLGVFSTDKLIF. The CDR3 DNA is TGTGCTCTTGGGGAACTCACACCCTTACGAACACTACTGGGGGTCTTTTCCACCGATAAACTCATCTTT.

Details on this clone: This DNA translates differently at residue 4 from the TCRdb protein, which is that of a much larger clone; a read error is likely, and the protein shown is the DNA's own translation. The V call is TRDV1, the J call TRDJ1, with 8 nucleotides matching TRDD2. There are 21 residues in the CDR3. Looked up from germline, CDR1 is TSWWSYY and CDR2 is QGS. The CDR3 nucleotides read TGTGCTCTTGAGGAACTTCCTACGCGGGGGTACTGGGACCCTAACACCGATAAACTCATCTTT. Its protein product is CALEELPTRGYWDPNTDKLIF.

By sample fraction, this clone is medium-sized. This chain connects TRDV3 to TRDJ1; 7 bases are shared with TRDD3. The junction had 17 bases not matched to a gene; V was cut back by 1 base and J by 0 bases. This CDR3 has 18 amino acids. The V gene's germline CDR1 is TVYSNPD and CDR2 GDNSRS (reference sequence). DNA for the CDR3: TGTGCCTTTAATTATCTAGGAGGGATACCTGTCGACACCGATAAACTCATCTTT. Its protein product is CAFNYLGGIPVDTDKLIF.

Remarks on this clone: This may be a read error, as it is one base from a much larger clone. V gene TRDV1 combines with J gene TRDJ1, with TRDD3 matching over 10 bases. The CDR3 totals 23 residues. CDR1 is TSWWSYY, CDR2 QGS, per germline. J was trimmed by 0 bases and V by 2 bases; bases with no gene match: 24. The CDR3 spells CALGEELRPYWGMLYPHTDKLIF. CDR3 nucleotide sequence: TGTGCTCTTGGGGAAGAACTTCGACCGTACTGGGGGATGCTATACCCCCACACCGATAAACTCATCTTT.

This clone is medium-sized by share. The sample has other DNA sequences that encode this CDR3 too. This sequence joins TRDV1 and TRDJ1; TRDD3 matches at 9 bases. This CDR3 region has 24 residues. Germline lookup yields CDR1 TSWWSYY and CDR2 QGS. Trimming removed 5 bases from V and 0 bases from J; junction bases left unmatched: 31. The CDR3 protein is CALGTVGLFPTLYWGRKYTDKLIF. As DNA, the CDR3 is TGTGCTCTTGGGACCGTCGGCCTGTTTCCTACCTTGTACTGGGGGAGGAAGTACACCGATAAACTCATCTTT.

About this clone: The protein TCRdb gives is from a much larger clone and does not agree with this DNA's translation at residue 8, likely a read error; the protein shown here comes from the DNA. The rearrangement joins TRDV3 to TRDJ1; maybe TRDD2 (5 bases). The CDR3 length is 14 residues. V was cut by 4 bases and J by 0 bases, with 15 bases left in between. The germline V gene has CDR1 TVYSNPD and CDR2 GDNSRS (reference sequence). The CDR3 region is CASNFPTHTDKLIF. The CDR3 bases are TGTGCCTCTAACTTCCCGACTCACACCGATAAACTCATCTTT.

This clone has just a few counts. This sample includes further DNA sequences coding for the same CDR3. The rearrangement links TRDV1 to TRDJ1; 10 bases fit TRDD3. CDR3 length: 22 amino acids. The germline V gene encodes CDR1 TSWWSYY and CDR2 QGS. Trimming removed 2 bases from V and 0 bases from J; junction bases left unmatched: 21. The CDR3 reads CALGEVQSYPVGDTGYTDKLIF. CDR3 nucleotides: TGTGCTCTTGGGGAAGTACAATCGTACCCAGTGGGGGATACAGGGTACACCGATAAACTCATCTTT.

The chain combines TRDV1 with TRDJ1; the D is unclear. Because TCRdb records no J gene, it was assigned here through a match of the DNA to germline. CDR3 length: 13 amino acids. The germline gives CDR1 TSWWSYY, CDR2 QGS. The CDR3 is CSGVPPRADKLIF. DNA for the CDR3: TGTTCAGGTGTCCCCCCGCGCGCCGATAAACTCATCTTT.

Comments on this clone: TCRdb records a much larger clone's protein for this DNA, with a difference at residue 6 that likely arises from a read error; the protein given is the translation of the DNA. This sequence joins TRDV1 and TRDJ1; 10 nucleotides align to TRDD3. Germline values: CDR1 TSWWSYY, CDR2 QGS. Trimming at V came to 3 bases and at J to 5 bases, leaving 6 bases not matched to a gene. This CDR3 has 15 amino acids. The CDR3 sequence: CALGELVWGIDKLIF. CDR3 bases: TGTGCTCTTGGGGAGCTGGTCTGGGGGATAGATAAACTCATCTTT.

As concerns this clone: TCRdb's protein, taken from a much larger clone, differs from this DNA's translation at residue 9, likely owing to a read error; the protein displayed comes from the DNA. The rearrangement links TRDV1 to TRDJ1, with D unresolved. The CDR3 has 20 residues. In germline, CDR1 is TSWWSYY, CDR2 QGS. The V and J ends lost 2 bases and 0 bases respectively, with 25 bases between them. In DNA form, the CDR3 reads TGTGCTCTTGGGGAAGCGGGGTACTCTCTCCTCTCTCCGTACACCGATAAACTCATCTTT. It codes for CALGEAGYSLLSPYTDKLIF.